Described below is a single T cell receptor (beta chain) sequence and its context. The data were taken from a study of blood T cell repertoires in COVID-19. Study as a whole: The origin of the acute and convalescent COVID-19 samples was the United States, Italy and Spain. Sample material is recorded as cDNA or gDNA derived from T cells, B-cell-depleted T cells, or PBMCs.

Per the study methods: Reference gene primer amplification in the assay estimated nucleated cell counts. TCRdb's table, derived via immunoSEQ multiplex PCR, lists solely in-frame clones and lacks some. The V and J calls and the clone size are those of that table, but D and trimming were determined from the DNA. In the table there are over 100,000 clones, 84% of which are singletons. In germline, CDR1 is SGDLS, CDR2 YYNGEE. The V and J ends lost 0 bases and 2 bases respectively, with 19 bases between them. This CDR3 comprises 18 residues. This TCR was sampled from a man aged 35-49 years with active or convalescent COVID-19. Sequencing was carried out using peripheral blood. V gene TRBV9 combines with J gene TRBJ2-3, with TRBD2 as a possible D gene (5 bases). The CDR3 DNA sequence: TGTGCCAGCAGCGTAGCCCGGGGTGCGAGTTTTATCACAGATACGCAGTATTTT. This sequence encodes CASSVARGASFITDTQYF.